This TCR beta chain was observed in a study of blood T cell repertoires in COVID-19. Study summary: COVID-19 samples, acute and convalescent, were from the United States, Italy and Spain.

This clone appeared once. Assay used: immunoSEQ multiplex PCR; TCRdb lists only in-frame clones, some missing. This table has more than 1,500 clones, approximately 71% appearing once. Trimming shortened V by 4 bases and J by 5 bases, and 7 bases separated the two germline ends. Germline CDR1 reads SGHNT; CDR2 reads YYREEE (reference sequence). The CDR3 covers 11 residues. Sequenced input: peripheral blood. The V call is TRBV5-4, the J call TRBJ2-7; D unresolved. The receptor's source is a man between 65 and 79 years old with active COVID-19. The CDR3 nucleotides read TGTGCCAGCAGCAGTAGCAACGAGCAGTACTTC. This codes for CASSSSNEQYF.